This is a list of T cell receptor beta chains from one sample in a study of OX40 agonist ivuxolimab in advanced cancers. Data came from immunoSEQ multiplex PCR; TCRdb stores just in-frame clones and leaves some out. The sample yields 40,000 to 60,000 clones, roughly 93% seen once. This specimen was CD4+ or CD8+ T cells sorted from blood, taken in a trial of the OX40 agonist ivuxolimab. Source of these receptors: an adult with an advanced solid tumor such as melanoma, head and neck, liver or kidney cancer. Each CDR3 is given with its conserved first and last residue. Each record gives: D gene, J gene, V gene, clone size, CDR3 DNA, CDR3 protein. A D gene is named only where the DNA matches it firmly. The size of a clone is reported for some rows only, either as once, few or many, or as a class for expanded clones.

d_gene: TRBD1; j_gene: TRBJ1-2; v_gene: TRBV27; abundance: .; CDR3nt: TGTGCCAGCCGAACAGGGGTCCTCTATGGCTACACCTTC; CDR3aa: CASRTGVLYGYTF
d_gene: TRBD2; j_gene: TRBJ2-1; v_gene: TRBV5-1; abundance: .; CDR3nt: TGCGCCAGCAGCTTGGCGGCGGGAGGGCCCGATGAGCAGTTCTTC; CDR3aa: CASSLAAGGPDEQFF
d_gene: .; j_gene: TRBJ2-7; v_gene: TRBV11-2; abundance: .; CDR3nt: TGTGCCAGCAGCTTAGGGGGGCAGGTTGGGTTTTTATACGAGCAGTACTTC; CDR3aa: CASSLGGQVGFLYEQYF
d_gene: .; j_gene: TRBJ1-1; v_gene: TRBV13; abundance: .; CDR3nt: TGTGCCAGCAGCCAACCGGGACACCGGTTCACTGAAGCTTTCTTT; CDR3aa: CASSQPGHRFTEAFF
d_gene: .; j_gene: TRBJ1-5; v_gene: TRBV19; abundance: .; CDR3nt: TGTGCCAGTAGGACGGGGGGTCAGCCCCAGCATTTT; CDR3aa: CASRTGGQPQHF
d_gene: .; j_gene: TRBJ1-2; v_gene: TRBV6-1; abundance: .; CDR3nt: TGTGCCAGCAGTTTAGGGAACTATGGCTACACCTTC; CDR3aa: CASSLGNYGYTF
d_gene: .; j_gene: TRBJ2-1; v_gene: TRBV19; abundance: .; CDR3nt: TGTGCCAGTAGTACCCCCGGGACTGATTCCTACAATGAGCAGTTCTTC; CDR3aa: CASSTPGTDSYNEQFF
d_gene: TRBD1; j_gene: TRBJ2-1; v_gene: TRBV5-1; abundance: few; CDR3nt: TGCGCCACCGGGGACAGGGGTTACAATGAGCAGTTCTTC; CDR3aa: CATGDRGYNEQFF
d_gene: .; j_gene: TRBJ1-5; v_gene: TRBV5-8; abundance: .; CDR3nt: TGTGCCAGCAGCTCCCCTGCGACGGGACTCCCGGGCCAGCCCCAGCATTTT; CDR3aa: CASSSPATGLPGQPQHF
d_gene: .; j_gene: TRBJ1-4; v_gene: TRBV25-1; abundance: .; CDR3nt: TGTGCCAGCAGTGGTTCAAGGAATGGTGAAAAACTGTTTTTT; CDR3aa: CASSGSRNGEKLFF
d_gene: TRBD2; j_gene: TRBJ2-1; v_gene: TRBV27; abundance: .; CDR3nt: TGTGCCAGCAGTTATCTGTTGGCTAGCGGGAAAACAAGCTCCTACAATGAGCAGTTCTTC; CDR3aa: CASSYLLASGKTSSYNEQFF
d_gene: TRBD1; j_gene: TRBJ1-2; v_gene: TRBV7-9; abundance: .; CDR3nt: TGTGCCAGCAGCCTAAGACAGGGTGCTAACTATGGCTACACCTTC; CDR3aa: CASSLRQGANYGYTF
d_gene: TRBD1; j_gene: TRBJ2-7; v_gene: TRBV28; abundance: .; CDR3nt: TGTGCCACCGTCGGCGACAGGGGGACGGACGAGCAGTACTTC; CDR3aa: CATVGDRGTDEQYF
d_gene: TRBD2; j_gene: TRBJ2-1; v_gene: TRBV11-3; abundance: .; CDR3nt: TGTGCCAGCAGCTCCGGTCCCGGGACTAGCGGGAGAGTTGAGCAGTTCTTC; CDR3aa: CASSSGPGTSGRVEQFF
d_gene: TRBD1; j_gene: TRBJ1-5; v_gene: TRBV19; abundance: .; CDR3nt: TGTGCCAGTAGTGCGGGACAGGGGGCAATACAGCCCCAGCATTTT; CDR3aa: CASSAGQGAIQPQHF
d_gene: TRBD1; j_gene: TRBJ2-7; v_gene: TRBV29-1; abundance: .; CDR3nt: TGCAGCGTTGTATGGGGGACAGATCCGTACGAGCAGTACTTC; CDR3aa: CSVVWGTDPYEQYF
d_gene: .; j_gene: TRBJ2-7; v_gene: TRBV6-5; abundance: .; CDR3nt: TGTGCCAGCAGTTACGTGGGACCCAGGGAGCAGTACTTC; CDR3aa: CASSYVGPREQYF
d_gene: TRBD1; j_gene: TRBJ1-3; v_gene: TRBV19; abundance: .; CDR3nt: TGTGCCAGTAGGTTAACCGGGACAGGGGTCGAAAACACCATATATTTT; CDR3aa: CASRLTGTGVENTIYF
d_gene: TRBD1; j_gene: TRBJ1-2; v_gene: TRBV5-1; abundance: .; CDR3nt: TGCGCCAGCAGCCCCTACATCCGGGACAGGGAAGGCTACACCTTC; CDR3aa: CASSPYIRDREGYTF
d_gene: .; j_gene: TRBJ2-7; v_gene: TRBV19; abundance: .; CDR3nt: TGTGCCAGTAGTATCTTGGGGAACGAGCAGTACTTC; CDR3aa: CASSILGNEQYF
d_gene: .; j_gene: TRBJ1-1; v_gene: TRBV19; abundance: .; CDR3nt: TGTGCCAGTAGTATCGGCACTGAAGCTTTCTTT; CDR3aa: CASSIGTEAFF
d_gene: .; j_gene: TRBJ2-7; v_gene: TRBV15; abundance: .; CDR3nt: TGTGCCACCAGCATGCGGGCGCGAGGCTACGAGCAGTACTTC; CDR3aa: CATSMRARGYEQYF
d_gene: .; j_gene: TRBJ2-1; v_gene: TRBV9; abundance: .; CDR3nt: TGTGCCAGCAGCGTAGAGCCGGGGACGGGGTACAATGAGCAGTTCTTC; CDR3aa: CASSVEPGTGYNEQFF